Each of the 22 T cell receptor beta chains below was sequenced from the same sample in a study of cytomegalovirus exposure and HLA in healthy donors. In the PCR, 60 Vbeta and 13 Jbeta primers were used. Using immunoSEQ multiplex PCR, the repertoire was profiled, and TCRdb retains in-frame clones only, with some absent. The table shows fewer than 150,000 clones, with 60% to 85% occurring only once. Material: PBMCs. These receptor sequences come from a young man in good health and CMV-seronegative.

The chain is built from TRBV4-3 and TRBJ1-2; D unclear. V lost 4 bases to trimming and J lost 7 bases, with 16 bases between them. Germline values: CDR1 LGHNA, CDR2 YSLEER. The CDR3 is 14 residues long. CDR3 sequence reads: CASSPSGAKFGYTF. The CDR3, as DNA: TGCGCCAGCAGCCCATCCGGTGCAAAATTTGGCTACACCTTC.

As for this clone: The junction differs from germline at one of its ends, possibly a read error. The CDR3 loop reads CASSESRVLF. DNA of the CDR3: TGTGCCAGCAGTGAATCCCGGGTCCTCTTC. The chain is built from TRBV6-1 and TRBJ1-2; D ambiguous. This CDR3 has 10 amino acids. CDR1 is MNHNS, CDR2 SASEGT, per germline.

This sequence joins TRBV2 and TRBJ2-7, with D perhaps matching TRBD1 (5 bases). Trimming took 8 bases from V and 1 from J, leaving 15 bases between them. The CDR3 spans 14 residues. Germline CDR1 SNHLY, CDR2 FYNNEI. The CDR3 spells CASGNDRASYEQYF. The CDR3, as DNA: TGTGCCAGCGGAAACGACAGAGCATCCTACGAGCAGTACTTC.

J is TRBJ2-1 and V is TRBV9; D is unresolved. Trimming took off 2 bases at V and 9 bases at J, with 12 bases between the two ends. Germline V gene lookup returns CDR1 SGDLS and CDR2 YYNGEE. The CDR3 is made up of 13 amino acids. The CDR3: CASSVYGSGEQFF. The CDR3 coding sequence is TGTGCCAGCAGCGTTTACGGTTCGGGTGAGCAGTTCTTC.

The chain uses TRBV4-3 and TRBJ2-3; TRBD2 matches at 8 bases. The CDR3 runs 16 residues. Losses at the gene ends were 0 bases for V and 2 bases for J; bases not matched to a gene: 4. Germline CDR1 is LGHNA and CDR2 is YSLEER. The CDR3 region is CASSQDYGGVTDTQYF. In nucleotides, the CDR3 is TGCGCCAGCAGCCAAGATTACGGGGGGGTCACAGATACGCAGTATTTT.

By share of the sample, this clone is medium-sized (0.01 to 0.1%). The chain uses TRBV6-1 and TRBJ1-4, with D tentatively TRBD1 (5 bases). The V gene lost 1 base and the J gene lost 8 bases, with 11 bases spanning the gap. The CDR3 length is 14 residues. Germline values: CDR1 MNHNS, CDR2 SASEGT. The CDR3 DNA reads TGTGCCAGCAGTGAAGAATCAGGGAGGGAAAAACTGTTTTTT. Translation: CASSEESGREKLFF.

The chain employs TRBV19 and TRBJ1-4; D is uncertain. The germline V gene encodes CDR1 LNHDA and CDR2 SQIVND (reference sequence). The length of the CDR3 is 12 residues. The ends were cut back, 5 bases at V and 8 bases at J, with 9 bases in the middle. The DNA of the CDR3 is TGTGCCAGTAGTCCCCCACTGGAAAAACTGTTTTTT. It encodes CASSPPLEKLFF.

This clone showed up just a few times. The gene calls are TRBV4-3 and TRBJ1-1; the D gene is possibly TRBD1 (5 bases). CDR1 and CDR2 from the germline V gene are LGHNA and YSLEER. Trimming removed 1 base from V and 3 bases from J, with 15 bases in between. This CDR3 contains 16 residues. This CDR3 is CASSQAGRGRYTEAFF. CDR3 sequence (DNA): TGCGCCAGCAGCCAAGCCGGGCGGGGGAGGTACACTGAAGCTTTCTTT.

This clone was seen only a few times. The conserved phenylalanine or tryptophan is not found at the CDR3 terminus, so this likely reflects a read error. The DNA is left out, because the CDR3 cannot be placed on it with certainty; the CDR3 is given as TCRdb lists it. The rearrangement joins TRBV30 to TRBJ1-1; the D call TRBD1 from the table was never checked on the DNA. The CDR3 length equals 13 residues, ends included. CDR1 is GTSNPN, CDR2 SVGIG, per germline (reference sequence). This chain's CDR3 is CAWSAEMTGQALV.

This sequence joins TRBV7-8 and TRBJ2-7; tentative D call: TRBD2 (5 bases). This CDR3 comprises 14 residues. V lost 5 bases, J lost 0 bases, and 11 bases lay in between. CDR1 is SGHVS and CDR2 is FQNEAQ in the germline V gene. The DNA for the CDR3 is TGTGCCAGCAGCACGGACGGAGGCTCCTACGAGCAGTACTTC. Residues: CASSTDGGSYEQYF.

The chain combines TRBV19 with TRBJ2-2, with TRBD1 identical over 9 bases. V shed 7 bases, J shed 1 base, and the junction held 7 bases outside the gene matches. CDR3 length: 16 amino acids. The germline CDR1 and CDR2 sequences are LNHDA and SQIVND (reference sequence). CDR3 DNA: TGTGCCAGTAATAGGGACAGGGAGGGGAACACCGGGGAGCTGTTTTTT. Protein sequence: CASNRDREGNTGELFF.

J is TRBJ1-4 and V is TRBV30; 9 nucleotides agree with TRBD1. V dropped 5 bases and J dropped 8; count of bases not matched to a gene: 6. This CDR3 is 13 amino acids long. Germline assignment: CDR1 GTSNPN and CDR2 SVGIG (reference sequence). The chain's CDR3 is CAWGQGSSEKLFF. In DNA, the CDR3 is TGTGCCTGGGGACAGGGGTCGTCGGAAAAACTGTTTTTT. Full variable domain (remainder filled in from reference TRBV30 and TRBJ1-4): SQTIHQWPATLVQPVGSPLSLECTVEGTSNPNLYWYRQAAGRGLQLLFYSVGIGQISSEVPQNLSASRPQDRQFILSSKKLLLSDSGFYLCAWGQGSSEKLFFGSGTQLSVL.

This chain joins TRBV19 and TRBJ1-6; TRBD1 agrees at 9 bases. This CDR3 region has 15 residues. After removal of 4 bases from V and 8 bases from J, the junction contained 6 bases not matched to a gene. CDR1 and CDR2 from the germline V gene are LNHDA and SQIVND (reference sequence). DNA of the CDR3: TGTGCCAGTAGTACCCTGGGGACAGGGCATTCACCCCTCCACTTT. Protein sequence: CASSTLGTGHSPLHF.

This chain connects TRBV7-9 to TRBJ1-1, with D possibly being TRBD1 (5 bases). Germline values: CDR1 SEHNR, CDR2 FQNEAQ (reference sequence). Trimming took off 4 bases at V and 11 bases at J, with 11 bases between the two ends. CDR3 size: 11 residues. This CDR3 is CASSSRQSAFF. The CDR3, as DNA: TGTGCCAGCAGCTCGCGACAGTCCGCTTTCTTT.

On this clone itself: Sequence at one end of the junction differs from germline and may be a read error. At the DNA level, this CDR3 is encoded by other sequences in the same sample as well. The CDR3 region is CASSLPGTGNYGYTF. The CDR3 coding sequence is TGTGCTAGCAGCTTGCCGGGGACAGGGAATTATGGCTACACCTTC. The V and J genes are TRBV5-6 and TRBJ1-2, with 9 bases that match TRBD1. Germline assignment: CDR1 SGHDT and CDR2 YYEEEE. This CDR3 is 15 amino acids long. The whole variable domain, remainder taken from reference TRBV5-6 and TRBJ1-2, is DAGVTQSPTHLIKTRGQQVTLRCSPKSGHDTVSWYQQALGQGPQFIFQYYEEEERQRGNFPDRFSGHQFPNYSSELNVNALLLGDSALYLCASSLPGTGNYGYTFGSGTRLTVV.

The chain is built from TRBV7-2 and TRBJ1-1; D may be TRBD1 (5 bases). The ends were cut back, 2 bases at V and 5 bases at J, with 21 bases in the middle. The CDR3 has 17 residues. Germline V CDR1 and CDR2: SGHTA, FQGNSA. Written as DNA, the CDR3 is TGTGCCAGCAGCTTACAACAGGCCTCCCGCGGGGGGACTGAAGCTTTCTTT. This translates into CASSLQQASRGGTEAFF.

The chain is built from TRBV6-6 and TRBJ1-1; TRBD1 might be the D (6 bases). The germline gives CDR1 MNHNY, CDR2 SVGAGI (reference sequence). The V and J ends lost 6 bases and 1 base respectively, with 12 bases between them. The CDR3 consists of 14 residues. DNA of the CDR3: TGTGCCAGCAGAGAGGGGACACCGAACACTGAAGCTTTCTTT. Protein product: CASREGTPNTEAFF.

This sequence joins TRBV4-1 and TRBJ1-2, with D uncertain. Per the germline V gene, CDR1 is MGHRA and CDR2 is YSYEKL. Trimming cost V 1 base and J 6 bases, with 15 bases left between them. This CDR3 comprises 15 residues. The CDR3 DNA reads as TGCGCCAGCAGCCAAGCCGGCGGGTCGGGAAATGGCTACACCTTC. As protein: CASSQAGGSGNGYTF.

CDR3: CASSFLAGANAGTQYF. CDR3 bases: TGTGCCAGCAGCTTCCTAGCGGGGGCTAATGCGGGGACGCAGTATTTT. V gene TRBV5-4 combines with J gene TRBJ2-3; 10 nucleotides match TRBD2. The J segment lost 9 bases and the V segment lost 2 bases, leaving 12 bases of the junction unmatched. The V gene's germline CDR1 is SGHNT and CDR2 YYREEE (reference sequence). CDR3 length: 16 amino acids.

This clone has just a few counts. The chain recombines TRBV7-2 with TRBJ2-3, with TRBD1 matching 10 bases. J was trimmed by 6 bases and V by 3 bases; bases with no gene match: 9. The CDR3 is 16 residues long. The germline V gene has CDR1 SGHTA and CDR2 FQGNSA. The CDR3 DNA reads TGTGCCAGCAGCTTTGCCGACAGGGGGCTTTCCGATACGCAGTATTTT. This codes for CASSFADRGLSDTQYF.

V usage is TRBV2 and J usage is TRBJ2-1, with D possibly matching TRBD2 (7 bases). Trimming removed 4 bases at V and 5 bases at J, with 18 bases between. The CDR3 is made up of 16 amino acids. Germline V gene data show CDR1 as SNHLY and CDR2 as FYNNEI. The CDR3 here is CASSVKGGGPHNEQFF. The CDR3 nucleotides read TGTGCCAGCAGTGTTAAGGGGGGAGGGCCCCACAATGAGCAGTTCTTC.

The chain is built from TRBV27 and TRBJ1-1; 10 bases line up with TRBD1. V gave up 0 bases and J gave up 11 bases; unmatched junction bases: 9. The germline CDR1 and CDR2 sequences are MNHEY and SMNVEV (reference sequence). CDR3 length: 15 amino acids. In DNA, the CDR3 is TGTGCCAGCAGTTTATCGGCGACAGGGGGCCCATGGGCTTTCTTT. Residues: CASSLSATGGPWAFF.